Presented here are 5 T cell receptor beta chains from one specimen sequenced in a study of shared clonotypes between healthy human individuals. CD45RO-negative, CCR7-selected cells formed the naive CD8 fraction, which excluded terminally differentiated effector memory CD45RA+ cells. Repertoires were generated with immunoSEQ multiplex PCR, while TCRdb's copy carries only in-frame clones and drops some. The sample gives hundreds of thousands of clones, roughly nine tenths of which show up once; nearly 25% is in the top ten. Sequenced input: naive CD8+ T cells sorted from blood. Receptors originate from a young man in good health.

V is TRBV4-2 and J is TRBJ2-7, with D perhaps matching TRBD2 (5 bases). Trimming left V 4 bases short and J 0 bases short, with 13 bases between. CDR3 length: 15 residues. The germline V gene has CDR1 LGHNA and CDR2 YNFKEQ. This CDR3 reads CASSPAETSSYEQYF. In DNA, the CDR3 is TGTGCCAGCAGCCCAGCGGAAACGAGCTCCTACGAGCAGTACTTC.

The chain recombines TRBV6-1 with TRBJ2-2; 7 bases agree with TRBD2. The CDR3 totals 18 residues. J gave up 6 bases and V 3 bases, and 16 bases lay outside the gene matches. Germline CDR1 and CDR2: MNHNS and SASEGT. CDR3 nucleotides: TGTGCCAGCAGTGATTTTCGGGCGGGACTACCTCTTTCCGGGGAGCTGTTTTTT. It codes for CASSDFRAGLPLSGELFF.

V and J are TRBV18 and TRBJ2-4; TRBD1 aligns across 9 bases. The CDR3 has 15 amino acids. The germline V gene encodes CDR1 KGHSH and CDR2 LQKENI. V dropped 6 bases and J dropped 6; count of bases not matched to a gene: 9. CDR3 protein: CASSRQGEVPNIQYF. CDR3 nucleotide sequence: TGTGCCAGCTCCCGACAGGGGGAAGTTCCAAACATTCAGTACTTC.

This clone occurred a few times. The chain uses TRBV4-1 and TRBJ2-7; a weak D match, TRBD2 (5 bases). Trimming shortened V by 0 bases and J by 7 bases, and 16 bases separated the two germline ends. The CDR3 extends over 15 amino acids. Germline-derived CDR1 and CDR2 are MGHRA and YSYEKL. CDR3 sequence reads: CASSQDLAPSGEQYF. The CDR3 bases are TGCGCCAGCAGCCAAGATCTAGCCCCGTCGGGTGAGCAGTACTTC.

The chain joins TRBV29-1 to TRBJ2-7, with TRBD2 identical over 10 bases. The CDR3 is 13 residues long. CDR1 and CDR2 from the germline V gene are SQVTM and ANQGSEA. The trim removed 7 bases at V and 5 bases at J, leaving 8 bases unmatched. The CDR3 nucleotides read TGCAGCGCTCAATTTAGCGGGAGGCACGAGCAGTACTTC. Its protein product is CSAQFSGRHEQYF.